This TCR beta chain is from a study of cytomegalovirus exposure and HLA in healthy donors. Study findings and constraints: In an earlier analysis, productive rearrangement rates for most beta V segments clustered near 87% or 30%. Most subjects had HLA-A and HLA-B alleles reportedly predicted accurately by TCR beta sequences. Later work found that TCR association rates differed between HLA loci; DRB1 had the most and HLA-C the fewest.

This clone was seen more than once but under ten times. What it recognizes is unknown. V gave up 7 bases and J gave up 1 base, with 13 bases separating them. This CDR3 has 14 residues. CDR1 is MNHNY, CDR2 SVGAGI, per germline (reference sequence). The primer mix had 60 Vbeta and 13 Jbeta primers. Profiling relied on immunoSEQ multiplex PCR, and the TCRdb table lists in-frame clones only, not all of them. The table shows around 120,000 clones, with about 80% occurring only once. The origin of this receptor is a female donor in good health and CMV-seropositive. The chain carries TRBV6-6 and TRBJ1-1, with D perhaps TRBD1 (6 bases). Sequencing was performed on PBMCs. CDR3 region: CASTPAGANTEAFF. The DNA of the CDR3 is TGTGCCAGCACCCCGGCAGGGGCGAACACTGAAGCTTTCTTT.